Listed here are 28 T cell receptor beta chains from one sample, sequenced in a study of T cell changes during pregnancy in multiple sclerosis. TCRdb keeps only in-frame clones here, not all; method: immunoSEQ multiplex PCR. This sample carries around 84,000 clones, around 94% of them seen once, and the ten largest clones take about 0.99%. The sequencing here drew on peripheral blood, taken in the second trimester of pregnancy. Receptor source: a female donor in good health, enrolled as a control in a pregnancy study.

The J gene is TRBJ1-1, the V gene TRBV28; the D gene is possibly TRBD1 (5 bases). This CDR3 spans 14 amino acids. The V gene lost 7 bases and the J gene lost 5 bases, with 17 bases spanning the gap. Per the germline V gene, CDR1 is MDHEN and CDR2 is SYDVKM. In DNA form, the CDR3 reads TGTGCCAGCAAAGGGGCTTATAGGAGAACTGAAGCTTTCTTT. Residues: CASKGAYRRTEAFF.

The chain links TRBV7-2 to TRBJ2-3, with 11 nucleotides matching TRBD2. CDR1 and CDR2 from the germline V gene are SGHTA and FQGNSA. This CDR3 is 17 amino acids long. V lost 0 bases to trimming and J lost 5 bases; unmatched junction nucleotides: 7. The CDR3 DNA reads TGTGCCAGCAGCTTAGCATATAGCGGGAGGGCCGGAGATACGCAGTATTTT. The encoded protein is CASSLAYSGRAGDTQYF.

CDR3 DNA sequence: TGCGCCAGCAGCCAAGTGACCGGGACAGGGGAGAATCGGAGGGAAAAACTGTTTTTT. This gives the protein CASSQVTGTGENRREKLFF. The V gene is TRBV4-1, the J gene TRBJ1-4; 10 nucleotides align to TRBD1. CDR1 is MGHRA, CDR2 YSYEKL, per germline. The CDR3 loop spans 19 amino acids. V dropped 1 base and J dropped 8; count of bases not matched to a gene: 16.

Only one count was recorded for this clone. V gene TRBV18 combines with J gene TRBJ2-3; D is perhaps TRBD2 (5 bases). CDR1 KGHSH and CDR2 LQKENI come from the germline V gene. The CDR3 spans 15 residues. The V end was cut by 2 bases, the J end by 1 base, with 10 bases between. CDR3: CASSPGSYGTDTQYF. The CDR3 DNA reads as TGTGCCAGCTCACCAGGGAGTTATGGCACAGATACGCAGTATTTT.

The chain combines TRBV5-8 with TRBJ2-4; the D gene is possibly TRBD2 (5 bases). The germline CDR1 and CDR2 sequences are SGHTS and YDEGEE. V shed 1 base and J shed 0 bases, with 14 bases lying between them. This CDR3 comprises 17 residues. In DNA, the CDR3 is TGTGCCAGCAGCTTGCTTTCAGCCGGGATAGCCAAAAACATTCAGTACTTC. This encodes CASSLLSAGIAKNIQYF. The entire variable domain, with the rest obtained from reference TRBV5-8 and TRBJ2-4, is as follows: EAGVTQSPTHLIKTRGQQATLRCSPISGHTSVYWYQQALGLGLQFLLWYDEGEERNRGNFPPRFSGRQFPNYSSELNVNALELEDSALYLCASSLLSAGIAKNIQYFGAGTRLSVL.

This chain uses TRBV28 with TRBJ1-2, with 7 positions matching TRBD1. Germline loops: CDR1 MDHEN, CDR2 SYDVKM. The CDR3 sequence is 13 residues long. Unmatched junction bases numbered 8, after V lost 5 bases and J lost 8 bases. Here the CDR3 DNA reads TGTGCCAGCAGTCAGATACAGGGGTACGGCTACACCTTC. Protein product: CASSQIQGYGYTF.

The chain carries TRBV28 and TRBJ2-5, with D possibly being TRBD2 (6 bases). The CDR3 has 13 residues. Germline CDR1 MDHEN, CDR2 SYDVKM. The V end lost 7 bases, the J end lost 5 bases, and 14 bases lay between the germline ends. DNA of the CDR3: TGTGCCAGCAAGGTTTCGGGAGATGAGACCCAGTACTTC. It encodes CASKVSGDETQYF. Together with reference TRBV28 and TRBJ2-5, the CDR3 gives the full variable domain: DVKVTQSSRYLVKRTGEKVFLECVQDMDHENMFWYRQDPGLGLRLIYFSYDVKMKEKGDIPEGYSVSREKKERFSLILESASTNQTSMYLCASKVSGDETQYFGPGTRLLVL.

This sequence joins TRBV5-1 and TRBJ2-1, with D uncertain. This CDR3 region has 15 residues. Looked up from germline, CDR1 is SGHRS and CDR2 is YFSETQ. The V end was cut by 0 bases, the J end by 0 bases, with 7 bases between. The CDR3 coding sequence is TGCGCCAGCAGCTTGGACACCTCCTCCTACAATGAGCAGTTCTTC. It translates to CASSLDTSSYNEQFF.

V is TRBV5-4 and J is TRBJ2-7; weak D call: TRBD2 (5 bases). The CDR3 has 14 residues. The V gene lost 1 base and the J gene lost 3 bases, with 11 bases spanning the gap. CDR1 and CDR2 from the germline V gene are SGHNT and YYREEE (reference sequence). CDR3 DNA: TGTGCCAGCAGCTTGAGGGAGTTCGGCTACGAGCAGTACTTC. This sequence encodes CASSLREFGYEQYF.

The V call is TRBV7-2, the J call TRBJ2-5; maybe TRBD1 (6 bases). The V and J ends lost 3 bases and 2 bases respectively, with 10 bases between them. Germline V gene sequence: CDR1 SGHTA, CDR2 FQGNSA. CDR3 size: 14 residues. Here the CDR3 reads CASSLGTGQETQYF. The CDR3 coding sequence is TGTGCCAGCAGCTTGGGCACAGGGCAAGAGACCCAGTACTTC.

V is TRBV28 and J is TRBJ1-1; D may be TRBD1 (6 bases). Germline lookup yields CDR1 MDHEN and CDR2 SYDVKM. The germline V and J ends were trimmed by 5 bases and 4 bases, with 20 bases remaining between them. This CDR3 contains 16 residues. In nucleotides, the CDR3 is TGTGCCAGCAGTGGGCGACAGGTGCAAGGGGGCACTGAAGCTTTCTTT. Translating it yields CASSGRQVQGGTEAFF.

This clone was seen only once. The rearrangement links TRBV5-4 to TRBJ2-7; TRBD2 matches at 9 bases. CDR1 SGHNT and CDR2 YYREEE come from the germline V gene (reference sequence). The CDR3 is 14 amino acids. The ends lost 0 bases at V and 4 bases at J; junction bases unmatched: 2. For the CDR3, the DNA is TGTGCCAGCAGCTTGGGGCGGGAGGGATACGAGCAGTACTTC. It encodes CASSLGREGYEQYF.

The J gene is TRBJ2-7, the V gene TRBV5-5, with 8 bases lining up with TRBD1. From germline, CDR1 is SGHKS and CDR2 YYEKEE (reference sequence). This CDR3 is 17 amino acids long. The trim removed 0 bases at V and 5 bases at J, leaving 13 bases unmatched. The CDR3 loop reads CASSLGAGGPLRHEQYF. As DNA, the CDR3 is TGTGCCAGCAGCTTGGGGGCAGGGGGCCCTCTCCGGCACGAGCAGTACTTC.

This chain connects TRBV5-1 to TRBJ1-2; no clear D gene. V was cut by 5 bases and J by 6 bases, with 14 bases left in between. The CDR3 runs to 13 residues. Germline assignment: CDR1 SGHRS and CDR2 YFSETQ. The CDR3 DNA is TGCGCCAGCAGACTACTCCTAGAGGATGGCTACACCTTC. Translated, it gives CASRLLLEDGYTF.

This rearrangement joins TRBV7-6 to TRBJ2-1; 16 nucleotides agree with TRBD2. There are 17 residues in the CDR3. Trimming removed 5 bases from V and 6 bases from J; junction bases left unmatched: 7. Germline V gene data show CDR1 as SGHVS and CDR2 as FNYEAQ. The CDR3 here is CASSIGTSGRASNEQFF. DNA for the CDR3: TGTGCCAGCAGCATAGGGACTAGCGGGAGGGCCTCCAATGAGCAGTTCTTC.

The CDR3 nucleotides read TGTGCCACCAGCAGAGATCGGGGGGGGCCAGGCTACACCTTC. As protein: CATSRDRGGPGYTF. This chain links TRBV15 with TRBJ1-2; possibly TRBD1 for D (6 bases). Germline V gives CDR1 LNHNV, CDR2 YYDKDF (reference sequence). V lost 0 bases to trimming and J lost 8 bases, with 13 bases between them. The length of the CDR3 is 14 residues.

This chain connects TRBV9 to TRBJ1-2, with 11 bases identical to TRBD1. V lost 2 bases and J lost 4; bases outside the gene matches: 10. This CDR3 is built from 17 residues. Per germline, CDR1 SGDLS and CDR2 YYNGEE. CDR3 sequence: CASSVGTGGWNSYGYTF. In DNA form, the CDR3 reads TGTGCCAGCAGCGTTGGGACAGGGGGATGGAACAGCTATGGCTACACCTTC.

V usage is TRBV18 and J usage is TRBJ2-2; the match to TRBD2 covers 13 bases. After removal of 3 bases from V and 6 bases from J, the junction contained 7 bases not matched to a gene. The CDR3 contains 17 residues. Germline CDR1 is KGHSH and CDR2 is LQKENI. In DNA form, the CDR3 reads TGTGCCAGCTCACCCCCGTGGGGACTAGCGGGATCCGGGGAGCTGTTTTTT. It translates to CASSPPWGLAGSGELFF.

This chain connects TRBV5-1 to TRBJ1-4, with 7 bases lining up with TRBD1. This CDR3 contains 15 residues. Trimming took 0 bases from V and 4 from J; bases not matched to a gene: 3. CDR1 is SGHRS and CDR2 is YFSETQ in the germline V gene. CDR3 sequence (DNA): TGCGCCAGCAGCTTGGGGGACAGATTTAATGAAAAACTGTTTTTT. Its protein product is CASSLGDRFNEKLFF.

The rearrangement joins TRBV6-1 to TRBJ2-5; 12 bases match TRBD2. Unmatched junction bases numbered 8, after V lost 4 bases and J lost 2 bases. Germline-derived CDR1 and CDR2 are MNHNS and SASEGT. The CDR3 has 17 residues. CDR3 sequence reads: CASSGLAGGPGQETQYF. The DNA for the CDR3 is TGTGCCAGCAGTGGGCTAGCGGGAGGGCCGGGGCAAGAGACCCAGTACTTC.

In its sample, this clone was seen once. J is TRBJ2-1 and V is TRBV28, with 8 bases that match TRBD2. The germline gives CDR1 MDHEN, CDR2 SYDVKM. The CDR3 is 14 amino acids. V shed 7 bases and J 7 bases; nucleotides not matched to a gene: 9. CDR3 sequence: CASIQSGTRNEQFF. The CDR3 nucleotides read TGTGCCAGCATTCAGTCCGGGACTAGGAATGAGCAGTTCTTC.

The rearrangement links TRBV6-1 to TRBJ1-5, with 7 bases aligning to TRBD1. CDR1 MNHNS and CDR2 SASEGT come from the germline V gene. The CDR3 extends over 14 amino acids. Trimming at V came to 6 bases and at J to 4 bases, leaving 6 bases not matched to a gene. The CDR3 is CASRTTGYNQPQHF. The CDR3 DNA sequence: TGTGCCAGCAGGACGACAGGGTATAATCAGCCCCAGCATTTT.

This chain uses TRBV5-4 with TRBJ1-1; TRBD1 matches at 7 bases. This CDR3 has 16 residues. Per germline, CDR1 SGHNT and CDR2 YYREEE (reference sequence). V lost 0 bases, J lost 4 bases, and 9 bases stayed unmatched. In DNA form, the CDR3 reads TGTGCCAGCAGCTTGGTTAATACAGGGGATAGCACTGAAGCTTTCTTT. Protein: CASSLVNTGDSTEAFF. Filled out from reference TRBV5-4 and TRBJ1-1, the complete variable domain reads ETGVTQSPTHLIKTRGQQVTLRCSSQSGHNTVSWYQQALGQGPQFIFQYYREEENGRGNFPPRFSGLQFPNYSSELNVNALELDDSALYLCASSLVNTGDSTEAFFGQGTRLTVV.

The rearrangement links TRBV7-6 to TRBJ2-1; 11 nucleotides match TRBD2. This CDR3 contains 16 residues. Trimming cost V 5 bases and J 3 bases; bases outside gene matches: 6. Germline CDR1 is SGHVS and CDR2 is FNYEAQ. DNA for the CDR3: TGTGCCAGCAGCCCACTAGCGGGAGTCGTCTACAATGAGCAGTTCTTC. It specifies CASSPLAGVVYNEQFF. Looking up the rest from reference TRBV7-6 and TRBJ2-1 gives the full variable domain: GAGVSQSPRYKVTKRGQDVALRCDPISGHVSLYWYRQALGQGPEFLTYFNYEAQQDKSGLPNDRFSAERPEGSISTLTIQRTEQRDSAMYRCASSPLAGVVYNEQFFGPGTRLTVL.

The chain carries TRBV5-1 and TRBJ2-7; 11 nucleotides match TRBD2. The CDR3 length is 16 residues. Germline V gene lookup returns CDR1 SGHRS and CDR2 YFSETQ. The junction had 5 bases not matched to a gene; V was cut back by 3 bases and J by 0 bases. This CDR3 reads CASSSLAGGYSYEQYF. The CDR3 region has the DNA TGCGCCAGCAGCTCCTTAGCGGGAGGGTACTCCTACGAGCAGTACTTC. Full variable domain (rest looked up from reference TRBV5-1 and TRBJ2-7): KAGVTQTPRYLIKTRGQQVTLSCSPISGHRSVSWYQQTPGQGLQFLFEYFSETQRNKGNFPGRFSGRQFSNSRSEMNVSTLELGDSALYLCASSSLAGGYSYEQYFGPGTRLTVT.

This chain joins TRBV28 and TRBJ2-2, with TRBD1 identical over 7 bases. The trim removed 6 bases at V and 2 bases at J, leaving 9 bases unmatched. The CDR3 contains 16 residues. The germline V gene encodes CDR1 MDHEN and CDR2 SYDVKM. The CDR3 protein is CASSTRQGTNTGELFF. The CDR3 coding sequence is TGTGCCAGCAGCACCCGACAGGGAACAAACACCGGGGAGCTGTTTTTT.

A remark on this clone: At the DNA level, this CDR3 is encoded by other sequences in the same sample as well. The chain uses TRBV27 and TRBJ1-1, with D unresolved. Trimming stripped 5 bases from V and 1 base from J, with 8 bases between. Per germline, CDR1 MNHEY and CDR2 SMNVEV (reference sequence). The CDR3 has 13 residues. The CDR3: CASSLAENTEAFF. CDR3 DNA sequence: TGTGCCAGCAGTCTAGCAGAGAACACTGAAGCTTTCTTT.

The rearrangement uses TRBV5-1 and TRBJ2-5; perhaps TRBD2 as D (6 bases). Between the trimmed V and J ends, which lost 2 bases and 5 bases, there was a span of 10 bases. The CDR3 is 13 amino acids. The germline CDR1 and CDR2 sequences are SGHRS and YFSETQ. The CDR3 sequence: CASSFGGEETQYF. The CDR3 DNA sequence: TGCGCCAGCAGCTTCGGGGGTGAGGAGACCCAGTACTTC.